Listed below are T cell receptor beta chains from one sample, sequenced in a study of OX40 agonist ivuxolimab in advanced cancers. Here immunoSEQ multiplex PCR was the method, and the copy in TCRdb shows in-frame clones only, minus some. This repertoire shows 90,000 to 100,000 clones, about 85% found once; its top ten account for 0.82%. Sequencing was performed on CD4+ or CD8+ T cells sorted from blood, taken in a trial of the OX40 agonist ivuxolimab. These receptors were taken from an adult with an advanced solid tumor such as melanoma, head and neck, liver or kidney cancer. Both conserved end residues are part of each CDR3. Each record gives: V gene, clone size, CDR3 length, J gene, CDR3 protein. Size values are once, few and many counts, or a class for expanded clones, and some rows have none.

v_gene: TRBV5-1
abundance: NA
len: 15
j_gene: TRBJ1-4
CDR3aa: CASSLAADGGGGLFF

v_gene: TRBV7-6
abundance: NA
len: 16
j_gene: TRBJ2-2
CDR3aa: CASSLDAQGRAGELFF

v_gene: TRBV6-4
abundance: few
len: 14
j_gene: TRBJ2-2
CDR3aa: CASKEGTNTGELFF

v_gene: TRBV5-1
abundance: once
len: 19
j_gene: TRBJ2-1
CDR3aa: CASSALLSGDPQRDNEQFF

v_gene: TRBV5-1
abundance: NA
len: 15
j_gene: TRBJ2-2
CDR3aa: CASGGATGNTGELFF

v_gene: TRBV6-5
abundance: NA
len: 14
j_gene: TRBJ2-3
CDR3aa: CASSGRWSADTQYF

v_gene: TRBV19
abundance: once
len: 14
j_gene: TRBJ2-5
CDR3aa: CASSDGQGAETQYF

v_gene: TRBV11-2
abundance: NA
len: 12
j_gene: TRBJ2-3
CDR3aa: CASSPGRRTQYF

v_gene: TRBV7-2
abundance: NA
len: 14
j_gene: TRBJ1-5
CDR3aa: CASSLQHGNQPQHF

v_gene: TRBV5-4
abundance: NA
len: 14
j_gene: TRBJ2-7
CDR3aa: CASSLTGSSGEQYF

v_gene: TRBV9
abundance: once
len: 20
j_gene: TRBJ2-3
CDR3aa: CASSPHAGRSGRSSGDTQYF

v_gene: TRBV30
abundance: NA
len: 14
j_gene: TRBJ2-1
CDR3aa: CAWSGDYHFNEQFF

v_gene: TRBV27
abundance: NA
len: 13
j_gene: TRBJ2-1
CDR3aa: CASSLRGADEQFF

v_gene: TRBV2
abundance: NA
len: 15
j_gene: TRBJ1-1
CDR3aa: CASKSGTGANTEAFF

v_gene: TRBV28
abundance: NA
len: 17
j_gene: TRBJ1-6
CDR3aa: CASRSGLYSVYNSPLHF

v_gene: TRBV19
abundance: NA
len: 15
j_gene: TRBJ1-5
CDR3aa: CASTSLSHSNQPQHF

v_gene: TRBV5-1
abundance: NA
len: 14
j_gene: TRBJ2-1
CDR3aa: CASSFEREGHEQFF

v_gene: TRBV4-3
abundance: NA
len: 15
j_gene: TRBJ2-2
CDR3aa: CASSQGSSGAGELFF

v_gene: TRBV7-9
abundance: NA
len: 14
j_gene: TRBJ2-2
CDR3aa: CASTLQGDTGELFF

v_gene: TRBV5-1
abundance: NA
len: 16
j_gene: TRBJ2-2
CDR3aa: CASSLVAGEGTGELFF

v_gene: TRBV7-2
abundance: NA
len: 13
j_gene: TRBJ2-1
CDR3aa: CASSLDPYNEQFF

v_gene: TRBV6-1
abundance: NA
len: 15
j_gene: TRBJ2-1
CDR3aa: CASNPLAGGNNEQFF

v_gene: TRBV28
abundance: once
len: 13
j_gene: TRBJ2-2
CDR3aa: CASSLRVTGELFF

v_gene: TRBV25-1
abundance: NA
len: 13
j_gene: TRBJ2-2
CDR3aa: CASSETNTGELFF

v_gene: TRBV5-1
abundance: NA
len: 16
j_gene: TRBJ2-2
CDR3aa: CASSLGHSANTGELFF

v_gene: TRBV9
abundance: NA
len: 15
j_gene: TRBJ2-1
CDR3aa: CASSPTSGPYNEQFF

v_gene: TRBV4-3
abundance: NA
len: 14
j_gene: TRBJ2-5
CDR3aa: CASSLTAGKETQYF

v_gene: TRBV2
abundance: NA
len: 15
j_gene: TRBJ1-2
CDR3aa: CASSSSDRGHYGYTF

v_gene: TRBV2
abundance: NA
len: 13
j_gene: TRBJ1-5
CDR3aa: CASSSWAQEPQHF

v_gene: TRBV18
abundance: NA
len: 15
j_gene: TRBJ2-4
CDR3aa: CASSPPGLAGGIQYF

v_gene: TRBV19
abundance: NA
len: 12
j_gene: TRBJ1-1
CDR3aa: CASSLATGRAFF

v_gene: TRBV5-1
abundance: NA
len: 14
j_gene: TRBJ2-1
CDR3aa: CASSTQLAYNEQFF

v_gene: TRBV30
abundance: NA
len: 12
j_gene: TRBJ2-5
CDR3aa: CAWGRYQETQYF

v_gene: TRBV7-2
abundance: NA
len: 16
j_gene: TRBJ2-1
CDR3aa: CASSLTAGATYNEQFF

v_gene: TRBV4-3
abundance: NA
len: 13
j_gene: TRBJ1-1
CDR3aa: CASSPEASLGAFF

v_gene: TRBV28
abundance: once
len: 14
j_gene: TRBJ1-2
CDR3aa: CASSSDLGGNGYTF

v_gene: TRBV27
abundance: once
len: 14
j_gene: TRBJ1-1
CDR3aa: CASSFRVGWTEAFF

v_gene: TRBV18
abundance: NA
len: 15
j_gene: TRBJ1-5
CDR3aa: CASSPQDSRNQPQHF

v_gene: TRBV7-2
abundance: NA
len: 14
j_gene: TRBJ1-1
CDR3aa: CASSLGRRNTEAFF

v_gene: TRBV5-4
abundance: NA
len: 13
j_gene: TRBJ2-2
CDR3aa: CASSLTSTGELFF

v_gene: TRBV28
abundance: NA
len: 13
j_gene: TRBJ1-2
CDR3aa: CASSRGDTRGYTF

v_gene: TRBV30
abundance: NA
len: 13
j_gene: TRBJ1-1
CDR3aa: CAWRDGTATEAFF

v_gene: TRBV10-1
abundance: NA
len: 15
j_gene: TRBJ1-4
CDR3aa: CASSESSGNNEKLFF

v_gene: TRBV7-3
abundance: once
len: 13
j_gene: TRBJ2-1
CDR3aa: CASSSGAGNEQFF

v_gene: TRBV28
abundance: NA
len: 13
j_gene: TRBJ2-1
CDR3aa: CASTPGTNDEQFF

v_gene: TRBV4-3
abundance: few
len: 13
j_gene: TRBJ2-2
CDR3aa: CASSQGRPGELFF

v_gene: TRBV5-8
abundance: NA
len: 17
j_gene: TRBJ2-2
CDR3aa: CASSFPGLAVFTGELFF

v_gene: TRBV29-1
abundance: NA
len: 12
j_gene: TRBJ1-5
CDR3aa: CSVRDVGQPQHF

v_gene: TRBV30
abundance: NA
len: 14
j_gene: TRBJ2-2
CDR3aa: CAWQDRGWTGELFF

v_gene: TRBV12-5
abundance: NA
len: 13
j_gene: TRBJ2-3
CDR3aa: CASGLSNSDTQYF

v_gene: TRBV11-2
abundance: NA
len: 14
j_gene: TRBJ2-1
CDR3aa: CASSLRQSHNEQFF

v_gene: TRBV30
abundance: once
len: 14
j_gene: TRBJ1-1
CDR3aa: CAWSSLRGADEAFF

v_gene: TRBV5-1
abundance: NA
len: 12
j_gene: TRBJ1-3
CDR3aa: CASSLDAHTIYF

v_gene: TRBV7-9
abundance: once
len: 15
j_gene: TRBJ2-4
CDR3aa: CASSLSNGAKNIQYF

v_gene: TRBV7-8
abundance: NA
len: 14
j_gene: TRBJ2-5
CDR3aa: CASSPDRRRETQYF